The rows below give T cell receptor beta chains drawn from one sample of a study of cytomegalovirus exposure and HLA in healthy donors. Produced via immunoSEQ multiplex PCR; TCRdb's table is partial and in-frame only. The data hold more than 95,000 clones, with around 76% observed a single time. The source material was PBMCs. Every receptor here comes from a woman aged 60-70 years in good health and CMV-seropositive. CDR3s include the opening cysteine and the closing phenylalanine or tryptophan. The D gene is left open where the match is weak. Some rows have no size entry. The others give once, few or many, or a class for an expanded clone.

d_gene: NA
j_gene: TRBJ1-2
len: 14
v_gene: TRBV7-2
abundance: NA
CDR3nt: TGTGCCAGCAGCTTAGTGGAGGGGAACTATGGCTACACCTTC
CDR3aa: CASSLVEGNYGYTF

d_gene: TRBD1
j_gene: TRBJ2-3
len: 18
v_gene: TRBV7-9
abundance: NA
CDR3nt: TGTGCCAGCAGCCCCTTGAGGCTAGGGACAGGAAACACAGATACGCAGTATTTT
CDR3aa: CASSPLRLGTGNTDTQYF

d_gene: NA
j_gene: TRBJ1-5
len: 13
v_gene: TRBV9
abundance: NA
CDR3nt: TGTGCCAGCAGCCTTAATAGCAATCAGCCCCAGCATTTT
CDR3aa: CASSLNSNQPQHF

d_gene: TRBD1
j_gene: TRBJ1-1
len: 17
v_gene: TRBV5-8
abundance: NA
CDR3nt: TGTGCCAGCAGCACGGGCAGATTCACAGGGGCGGACACTGAAGCTTTCTTT
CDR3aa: CASSTGRFTGADTEAFF

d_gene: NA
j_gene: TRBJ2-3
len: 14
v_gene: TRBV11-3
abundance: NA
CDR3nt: TGTGCCAGCAGCTTAAGGCACGGGACAGATACGCAGTATTTT
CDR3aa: CASSLRHGTDTQYF

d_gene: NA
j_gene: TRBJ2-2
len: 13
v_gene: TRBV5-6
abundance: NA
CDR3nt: TGTGCCAGCAGCGCCGGTGACACCGGGGAGCTGTTTTTT
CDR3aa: CASSAGDTGELFF

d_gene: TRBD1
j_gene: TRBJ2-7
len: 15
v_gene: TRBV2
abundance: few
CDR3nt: TGTGCCAGCAGTGAAGGGTACAGGGGGAGCTACGAGCAGTACTTC
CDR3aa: CASSEGYRGSYEQYF

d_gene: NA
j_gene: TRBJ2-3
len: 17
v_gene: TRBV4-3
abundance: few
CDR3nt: TGCGCCAGCAGCCCCCGTCCCCGGGGTGGGGACACAGATACGCAGTATTTT
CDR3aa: CASSPRPRGGDTDTQYF

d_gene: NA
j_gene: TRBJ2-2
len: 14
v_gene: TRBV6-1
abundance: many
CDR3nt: TGTGCCAGCAGCCCAGGGCTCGGCACCGGGGAGCTGTTTTTT
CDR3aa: CASSPGLGTGELFF

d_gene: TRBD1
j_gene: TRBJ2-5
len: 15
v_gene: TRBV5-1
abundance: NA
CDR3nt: TGCGCCAGCAGCTTGGCAGGGGGCCTCCAAGAGACCCAGTACTTC
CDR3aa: CASSLAGGLQETQYF

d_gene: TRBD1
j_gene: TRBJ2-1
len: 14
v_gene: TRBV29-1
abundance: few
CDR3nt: TGCAGCGTTGCGAACAGGGGGTTCTACAATGAGCAGTTCTTC
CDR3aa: CSVANRGFYNEQFF